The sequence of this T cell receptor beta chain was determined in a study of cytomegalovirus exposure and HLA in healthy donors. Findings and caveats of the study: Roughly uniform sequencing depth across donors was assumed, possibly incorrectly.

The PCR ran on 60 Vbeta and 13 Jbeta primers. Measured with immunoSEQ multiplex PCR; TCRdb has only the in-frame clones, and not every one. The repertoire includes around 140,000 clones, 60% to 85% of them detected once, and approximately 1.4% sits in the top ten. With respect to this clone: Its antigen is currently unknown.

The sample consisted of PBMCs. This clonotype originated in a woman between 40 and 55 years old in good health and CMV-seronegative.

CDR3 loop: CSFTRGTGELFF. The CDR3 DNA is TGCAGCTTTACGAGGGGGACCGGGGAGCTGTTTTTT. The chain links TRBV29-1 to TRBJ2-2; D is perhaps TRBD1 (6 bases). Germline assignment: CDR1 SQVTM and CDR2 ANQGSEA. The germline V and J ends were trimmed by 8 bases and 5 bases, with 12 bases remaining between them. The CDR3 extends over 12 amino acids.